This T cell receptor (beta chain) is drawn from a study of blood T cell repertoires in COVID-19. Background on the study: The samples span acute and convalescent COVID-19 from the United States, Italy and Spain.

The germline V gene has CDR1 MRHNA and CDR2 SNTAGT. V lost 8 bases and J 8 bases, leaving 16 bases between the germline ends. The CDR3 sequence is 13 residues long. TCRdb's copy holds only in-frame clones and misses some; the assay was immunoSEQ multiplex PCR. Here the sample spans roughly 250,000 clones, approximately 88% being singletons. Specimen: peripheral blood. This TCR derives from a young woman with acute or convalescent COVID-19. This chain links TRBV6-4 with TRBJ2-1; D might be TRBD2 (6 bases). CDR3 DNA: TGTGCCAGCCGGAGGGATGAGGTCGATGAGCAGTTCTTC. It translates to CASRRDEVDEQFF.